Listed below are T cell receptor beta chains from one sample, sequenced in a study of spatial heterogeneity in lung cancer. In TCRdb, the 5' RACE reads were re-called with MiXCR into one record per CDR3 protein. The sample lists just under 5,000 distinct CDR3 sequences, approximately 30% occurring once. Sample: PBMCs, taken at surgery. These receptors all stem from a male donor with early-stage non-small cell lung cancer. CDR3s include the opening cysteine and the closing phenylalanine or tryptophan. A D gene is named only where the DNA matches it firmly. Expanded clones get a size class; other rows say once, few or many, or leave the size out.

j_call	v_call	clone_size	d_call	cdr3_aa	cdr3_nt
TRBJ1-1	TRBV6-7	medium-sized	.	CASGDWNYTEAFF	TGTGCCAGCGGGGATTGGAACTACACTGAAGCTTTCTTT
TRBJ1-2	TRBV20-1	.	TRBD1	CSAYDRDYYGYTF	TGCAGTGCCTACGACAGGGACTACTATGGCTACACCTTC
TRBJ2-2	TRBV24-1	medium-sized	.	CATSDLAGELFF	TGTGCCACCAGTGATTTGGCCGGGGAGCTGTTTTTT
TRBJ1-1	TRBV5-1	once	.	CASSLAVGGTEAFF	TGCGCCAGCAGCTTGGCCGTTGGGGGCACTGAAGCTTTCTTT
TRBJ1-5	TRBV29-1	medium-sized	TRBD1	CSASGGSNQPQHF	TGCAGCGCCTCAGGGGGTAGCAATCAGCCCCAGCATTTT
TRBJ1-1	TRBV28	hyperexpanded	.	CASSFEVTEAFF	TGTGCCAGCAGTTTTGAGGTAACTGAAGCTTTCTTT
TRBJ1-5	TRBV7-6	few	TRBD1	CASSLAGQANQPQHF	TGTGCCAGCAGCTTAGCGGGACAGGCCAATCAGCCCCAGCATTTT
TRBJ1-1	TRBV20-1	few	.	CSARDDMNTEAFF	TGCAGTGCTAGGGACGACATGAACACTGAAGCTTTCTTT
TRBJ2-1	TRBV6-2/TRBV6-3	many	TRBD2	CASSYSSGGFNEQFF	TGTGCCAGCAGTTACTCGAGCGGGGGTTTTAATGAGCAGTTCTTC
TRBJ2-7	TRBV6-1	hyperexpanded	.	CASSEFKATYEQYF	TGTGCCAGCAGTGAATTTAAGGCAACCTACGAGCAGTACTTC
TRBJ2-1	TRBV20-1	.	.	CSARDLRQPPYNEQFF	TGCAGTGCTAGAGATTTGAGGCAGCCCCCCTACAATGAGCAGTTCTTC
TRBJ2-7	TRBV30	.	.	CAWGLNYEQYF	TGTGCCTGGGGACTGAACTACGAGCAGTACTTC
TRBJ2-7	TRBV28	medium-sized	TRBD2	CASTGGLTKVYEQYF	TGTGCCAGCACGGGGGGACTCACCAAAGTCTACGAGCAGTACTTC
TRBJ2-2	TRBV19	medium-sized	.	CASSPTGWPNTGELFF	TGTGCCAGTAGTCCGACGGGATGGCCGAACACCGGGGAGCTGTTTTTT
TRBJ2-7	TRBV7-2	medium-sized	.	CASSENGRASYEQYF	TGTGCCAGCAGCGAAAATGGCCGCGCCTCCTACGAGCAGTACTTC
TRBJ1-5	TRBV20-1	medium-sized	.	CSAGIGLSSGQPQHF	TGCAGTGCTGGCATCGGGCTCTCAAGTGGTCAGCCCCAGCATTTT
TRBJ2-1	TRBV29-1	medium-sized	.	CSGNREGSSYNEQFF	TGCAGCGGAAACAGGGAGGGGAGTTCCTACAATGAGCAGTTCTTC
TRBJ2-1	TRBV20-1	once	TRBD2	CSARGLAGGWGNEQFF	TGCAGTGCTAGAGGACTAGCGGGAGGATGGGGCAATGAGCAGTTCTTC
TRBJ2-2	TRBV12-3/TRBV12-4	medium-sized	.	CASRRQDTGELFF	TGTGCCAGCAGGAGACAGGACACCGGGGAGCTGTTTTTT
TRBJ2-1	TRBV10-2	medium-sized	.	CASSDYIGNEQFF	TGCGCCAGCAGTGACTACATCGGCAATGAGCAGTTCTTC
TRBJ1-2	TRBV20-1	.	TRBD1	CSATGQLSYGYTF	TGCAGTGCTACGGGACAGCTTTCCTATGGCTACACCTTC
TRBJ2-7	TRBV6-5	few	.	CASSYSIGLNYEQYF	TGTGCCAGCAGTTACTCGATCGGCCTTAACTACGAGCAGTACTTC
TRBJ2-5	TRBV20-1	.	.	CSEGQPGTQYF	TGCAGTGAAGGACAGCCAGGGACCCAGTACTTC
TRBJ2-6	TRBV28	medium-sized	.	CASRKQGAGANVLTF	TGTGCCAGCAGGAAACAGGGCGCTGGGGCCAACGTCCTGACTTTC
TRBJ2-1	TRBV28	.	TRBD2	CASSLRGLAGYNEQFF	TGTGCCAGCAGTTTAAGGGGGCTAGCGGGGTACAATGAGCAGTTCTTC
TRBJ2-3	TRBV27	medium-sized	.	CASKDGVSSTDTQYF	TGTGCCAGCAAAGACGGGGTTTCCAGCACAGATACGCAGTATTTT
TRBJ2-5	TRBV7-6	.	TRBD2	CASSLGLAEETQYF	TGTGCCAGCAGCTTAGGACTAGCGGAAGAGACCCAGTACTTC
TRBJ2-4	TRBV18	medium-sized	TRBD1	CASSLDRGTYIQYF	TGTGCCAGCTCCCTGGACAGGGGGACATACATTCAGTACTTC
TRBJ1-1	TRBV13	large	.	CASGGDTNTEAFF	TGTGCCAGCGGCGGGGATACGAACACTGAAGCTTTCTTT
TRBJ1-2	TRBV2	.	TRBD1	CASSLGQGALGYTF	TGTGCCAGCAGCCTTGGACAGGGAGCGCTAGGCTACACCTTC
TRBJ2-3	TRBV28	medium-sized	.	CASSLNGDTDTQYF	TGTGCCAGCAGTTTGAACGGCGACACAGATACGCAGTATTTT